The 19 T cell receptor beta chains listed next were all sequenced from one sample in a study of shared clonotypes between healthy human individuals. Assay used: immunoSEQ multiplex PCR; TCRdb lists only in-frame clones, some missing. The table lists over a million clones, roughly 96% of them singletons. The sequencing sample was made of naive CD4+ T cells sorted from blood. Stated subset: CD45RA+ positively selected. The receptors originated from a man aged 25-40 years in good health.

With respect to this clone: Other nucleotide sequences from this sample produce the same CDR3. The chain combines TRBV28 with TRBJ2-7; D is unclear. The CDR3 loop spans 14 amino acids. V was trimmed by 4 bases and J by 0 bases, leaving 10 bases between them. Germline V gene data show CDR1 as MDHEN and CDR2 as SYDVKM. This chain's CDR3 is CASSSPGSSYEQYF. In DNA form, the CDR3 reads TGTGCCAGCAGTTCTCCCGGGTCCTCCTACGAGCAGTACTTC.

Here the CDR3 reads CATSRVPWGSETSTDTQYF. As DNA, the CDR3 is TGTGCCACCAGCAGAGTTCCTTGGGGTAGCGAGACTAGCACAGATACGCAGTATTTT. The V gene is TRBV15, the J gene TRBJ2-3, with D possibly matching TRBD2 (5 bases). This CDR3 is 19 amino acids long. Germline assignment: CDR1 LNHNV and CDR2 YYDKDF (reference sequence). The V gene lost 1 base and the J gene lost 0 bases, with 20 bases spanning the gap.

The chain has TRBV5-1 and TRBJ2-3; the D gene is possibly TRBD1 (5 bases). The CDR3 is 15 amino acids. V shed 2 bases and J shed 0 bases, with 10 bases lying between them. Germline CDR1 reads SGHRS; CDR2 reads YFSETQ. The CDR3 loop is CASSLRQTSTDTQYF. CDR3 sequence (DNA): TGCGCCAGCAGCTTACGACAGACTAGCACAGATACGCAGTATTTT. The whole variable domain, remainder taken from reference TRBV5-1 and TRBJ2-3, is KAGVTQTPRYLIKTRGQQVTLSCSPISGHRSVSWYQQTPGQGLQFLFEYFSETQRNKGNFPGRFSGRQFSNSRSEMNVSTLELGDSALYLCASSLRQTSTDTQYFGPGTRLTVL.

The chain carries TRBV5-4 and TRBJ2-2, with unresolved D. Trimming left V 4 bases short and J 9 bases short, with 16 bases between. Germline V gene sequence: CDR1 SGHNT, CDR2 YYREEE (reference sequence). The CDR3 covers 14 residues. CDR3 sequence reads: CASSPSGSDRELFF. Written as DNA, the CDR3 is TGTGCCAGCAGCCCTTCCGGGTCCGACCGGGAGCTGTTTTTT.

This chain uses TRBV9 with TRBJ2-3; 7 bases are a match to TRBD2. The CDR3 runs 16 residues. V lost 0 bases to trimming and J lost 4 bases; unmatched junction nucleotides: 8. The germline gives CDR1 SGDLS, CDR2 YYNGEE. The CDR3 DNA is TGTGCCAGCAGCGTAGAGGGCGGGAGAGCCGCAGATACGCAGTATTTT. Protein: CASSVEGGRAADTQYF. Filled out from reference TRBV9 and TRBJ2-3, the complete variable domain reads DSGVTQTPKHLITATGQRVTLRCSPRSGDLSVYWYQQSLDQGLQFLIQYYNGEERAKGNILERFSAQQFPDLHSELNLSSLELGDSALYFCASSVEGGRAADTQYFGPGTRLTVL.

The gene calls are TRBV5-4 and TRBJ2-3, with TRBD2 identical over 7 bases. V trimming: 0 bases; J trimming: 4 bases; junction bases outside the gene matches: 8. This CDR3 region has 16 residues. The germline V gene has CDR1 SGHNT and CDR2 YYREEE (reference sequence). CDR3 coding DNA: TGTGCCAGCAGCTTGGGTCGCGGGAGAGCGGCAGATACGCAGTATTTT. Protein sequence: CASSLGRGRAADTQYF.

The rearrangement joins TRBV10-3 to TRBJ2-3, with D unresolved. V gave up 4 bases and J gave up 1 base, with 6 bases separating them. The CDR3 consists of 13 residues. Germline values: CDR1 ENHRY, CDR2 SYGVKD. This chain's CDR3 is CAISVARTDTQYF. The CDR3 bases are TGTGCCATCAGTGTGGCTCGCACAGATACGCAGTATTTT.

A note on this clone: The sample has other DNA sequences that encode this CDR3 too. The genes are TRBV18 and TRBJ2-5; D gene unclear. The CDR3 is made up of 14 amino acids. V gave up 1 base and J gave up 5 bases, with 11 bases separating them. The germline V gene has CDR1 KGHSH and CDR2 LQKENI. Written as DNA, the CDR3 is TGTGCCAGCTCACCACGGGCAGGCGGCGAGACCCAGTACTTC. Encoded protein: CASSPRAGGETQYF. Supplemented by reference TRBV18 and TRBJ2-5, the full variable domain reads NAGVMQNPRHLVRRRGQEARLRCSPMKGHSHVYWYRQLPEEGLKFMVYLQKENIIDESGMPKERFSAEFPKEGPSILRIQQVVRGDSAAYFCASSPRAGGETQYFGPGTRLLVL.

This chain connects TRBV28 to TRBJ2-1; D assignment may be TRBD1 or TRBD2 (5 bases each). Germline CDR1 MDHEN, CDR2 SYDVKM. The CDR3 totals 16 residues. Trimming left V 4 bases short and J 4 bases short, with 17 bases between. In DNA form, the CDR3 reads TGTGCCAGCAGTTCACTAGGGGCCATAGCTTACAATGAGCAGTTCTTC. This gives the protein CASSSLGAIAYNEQFF.

The chain's CDR3 is CASSHLSVTSSYNEQFF. The CDR3 nucleotides are TGTGCCAGCAGCCATTTGTCCGTGACTAGCTCCTACAATGAGCAGTTCTTC. The genes are TRBV5-6 and TRBJ2-1; maybe TRBD2 (6 bases). Germline CDR1 is SGHDT and CDR2 is YYEEEE. The V gene lost 4 bases and the J gene lost 0 bases, with 17 bases spanning the gap. The length of the CDR3 is 17 residues.

The V and J genes are TRBV28 and TRBJ2-7; 7 bases fit TRBD2. V lost 9 bases to trimming and J lost 3 bases; unmatched junction nucleotides: 11. Germline V gene sequence: CDR1 MDHEN, CDR2 SYDVKM. CDR3 length: 14 amino acids. CDR3 residues: CASSRGGKGYEQYF. CDR3 in DNA: TGTGCCAGTTCTCGGGGAGGGAAAGGCTACGAGCAGTACTTC.

The chain is built from TRBV18 and TRBJ1-1, with D perhaps matching TRBD1 (5 bases). Trimming took off 1 base at V and 2 bases at J, with 14 bases between the two ends. The CDR3 runs to 16 residues. Germline loops: CDR1 KGHSH, CDR2 LQKENI. The CDR3 DNA is TGTGCCAGCTCACCACTTTCATGGAGGGGTAACACTGAAGCTTTCTTT. Translation gives CASSPLSWRGNTEAFF.

The chain recombines TRBV28 with TRBJ1-2; D might be TRBD1 (5 bases). Germline V gene data show CDR1 as MDHEN and CDR2 as SYDVKM. The V and J ends lost 2 bases and 4 bases respectively, with 8 bases between them. The CDR3 length is 13 residues. The CDR3 loop is CASSLHGTYGYTF. In DNA form, the CDR3 reads TGTGCCAGCAGTTTACACGGGACCTATGGCTACACCTTC.

This clone occurred once. J is TRBJ2-7 and V is TRBV10-3, with 16 positions matching TRBD2. CDR3 length equals 14 residues. Germline trimming cut 9 bases from V and 9 bases from J; bases unmatched to any gene: 8. Germline loops: CDR1 ENHRY, CDR2 SYGVKD. The CDR3 nucleotides read TGTGCCATTGATCCCGGGACTAGCGGGAGGGGGCAGTACTTC. This codes for CAIDPGTSGRGQYF.

This chain connects TRBV10-1 to TRBJ2-1, with TRBD2 matching 9 bases. Trimming took 3 bases from V and 1 from J; bases not matched to a gene: 4. This CDR3 is built from 16 residues. Per the germline V gene, CDR1 is WNHNN and CDR2 is SYGVQD (reference sequence). The CDR3 sequence is CASSEGAGGSYNEQFF. The CDR3 DNA reads as TGCGCCAGCAGTGAAGGAGCGGGAGGATCCTACAATGAGCAGTTCTTC.

The V and J genes are TRBV28 and TRBJ2-7, with 8 bases lining up with TRBD2. The V segment lost 6 bases and the J segment 4 bases; nucleotides outside the gene matches: 8. The CDR3 has 14 residues. Germline V gene data show CDR1 as MDHEN and CDR2 as SYDVKM. The CDR3 DNA sequence: TGTGCCAGCAGCCAGAGCGGGAGTCGGTACGAGCAGTACTTC. Amino acids: CASSQSGSRYEQYF.

The genes are TRBV7-9 and TRBJ2-2; the D gene is possibly TRBD1 (5 bases). This CDR3 region has 12 residues. V shed 1 base and J shed 12 bases, with 9 bases lying between them. In germline, CDR1 is SEHNR, CDR2 FQNEAQ (reference sequence). The CDR3, as DNA: TGTGCCAGCAGCTTAGAGCAGGGAAAGCTGTTTTTT. Its translation is CASSLEQGKLFF.

The V call is TRBV9, the J call TRBJ2-5, with 7 bases lining up with TRBD1. Germline V gives CDR1 SGDLS, CDR2 YYNGEE. The junction had 5 bases not matched to a gene; V was cut back by 4 bases and J by 2 bases. The CDR3 loop spans 14 amino acids. DNA for the CDR3: TGTGCCAGCAGCCCTACAGGGGTTCAAGAGACCCAGTACTTC. Translated, it gives CASSPTGVQETQYF.

The J gene is TRBJ2-1, the V gene TRBV20-1, with D unresolved. Germline CDR1 and CDR2: DFQATT and SNEGSKA (reference sequence). V dropped 4 bases and J dropped 9 bases, with 7 bases sitting between them. CDR3 size: 10 residues. In nucleotides, the CDR3 is TGCAGTGCTACCATGGGTGAGCAGTTCTTC. Translated, it gives CSATMGEQFF.